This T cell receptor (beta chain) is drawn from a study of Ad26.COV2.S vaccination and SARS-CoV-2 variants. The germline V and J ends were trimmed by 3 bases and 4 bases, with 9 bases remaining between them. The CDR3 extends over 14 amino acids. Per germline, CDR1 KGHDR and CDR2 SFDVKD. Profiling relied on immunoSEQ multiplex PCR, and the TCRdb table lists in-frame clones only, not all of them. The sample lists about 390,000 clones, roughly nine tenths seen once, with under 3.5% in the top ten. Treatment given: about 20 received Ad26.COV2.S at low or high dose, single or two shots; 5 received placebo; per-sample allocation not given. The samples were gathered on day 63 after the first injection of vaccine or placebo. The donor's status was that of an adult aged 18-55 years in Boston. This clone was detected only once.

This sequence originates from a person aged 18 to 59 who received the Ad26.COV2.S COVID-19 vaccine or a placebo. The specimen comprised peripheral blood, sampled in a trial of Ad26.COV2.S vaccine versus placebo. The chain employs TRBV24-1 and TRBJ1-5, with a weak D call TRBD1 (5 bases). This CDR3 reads CATSDPRANQPQHF. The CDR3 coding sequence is TGTGCCACCAGTGATCCCAGGGCTAATCAGCCCCAGCATTTT.